This entry lists 3 T cell receptor beta chains sequenced from one sample in a study of blood T cells in healthy people across ages. Next came a second PCR, run for roughly 6 to 11 cycles, which used a sample-barcoded 5' primer along with a J-beta primer mix. TCRdb re-derived calls from the 5' RACE reads in MiXCR, one entry per CDR3 protein. The data show fewer than 900,000 distinct CDR3 sequences, with 36% seen just once and about an eighth held by the top ten. The sample was blood. The receptor set was obtained from a man between 18 and 35 years old in good health.

This clonotype was seen repeatedly, ten times or more. The chain uses TRBV15 and TRBJ2-3, with D perhaps matching TRBD1 or TRBD2 (5 bases each). This CDR3 spans 15 amino acids. Trimming cost V 6 bases and J 4 bases, with 17 bases left between them. CDR1 and CDR2 (germline): LNHNV, YYDKDF (reference sequence). CDR3 residues: CATRRPGPLADTQYF. In DNA form, the CDR3 reads TGTGCCACCAGGAGACCGGGACCGCTCGCAGATACGCAGTATTTT. Looking up the rest from reference TRBV15 and TRBJ2-3 gives the full variable domain: DAMVIQNPRYQVTQFGKPVTLSCSQTLNHNVMYWYQQKSSQAPKLLFHYYDKDFNNEADTPDNFQSRRPNTSFCFLDIRSPGLGDTAMYLCATRRPGPLADTQYFGPGTRLTVL.

The chain joins TRBV20-1 to TRBJ2-1; the D is unclear. The V and J ends lost 3 bases and 3 bases respectively, with 9 bases between them. Germline lookup yields CDR1 DFQATT and CDR2 SNEGSKA (reference sequence). The CDR3 sequence is 13 residues long. The chain's CDR3 is CSASLGYYNEQFF. The CDR3 DNA is TGCAGTGCTAGCTTGGGATACTACAATGAGCAGTTCTTC.

The V and J genes are TRBV9 and TRBJ2-2; no clear D gene. The CDR3 runs to 16 residues. CDR1 and CDR2 (germline): SGDLS, YYNGEE. V lost 3 bases to trimming and J lost 2 bases, with 14 bases between them. Here the CDR3 reads CASSASLGINTGELFF. The CDR3 DNA reads TGTGCCAGCAGCGCTTCTCTGGGGATCAACACCGGGGAGCTGTTTTTT.